This TCR beta chain was found in a study of T-cell memory formation after mild COVID-19 (dated by TCRdb to the early 2020s). Notes on the research overall: TCR sequence clusters from the two donors were found to be largely donor specific. Longitudinal TCRalpha and TCRbeta repertoire sequencing tracked T-cell clones expanding and contracting after mild COVID-19 in a couple of donors. The cohort comprised two young, previously healthy adult volunteers, one female and one male.

From V the trimming removes 0 bases and from J it removes 0 bases, while the gene matches leave 6 bases of the junction unaccounted for. CDR1 and CDR2 (SGHRS, YFSETQ) derive from the germline V gene. The CDR3 runs 16 residues from the cysteine to the phenylalanine. Only the CDR3 portion is preserved as DNA: 48 bases, with reading frame beginning at the first base. The research as a whole found: The detection of some responding clones in pre-infection memory suggests that pre-existing cross-reactive memory T cells joined the SARS-CoV-2 response. Whether the second-wave clones peaking on day 37 were SARS-CoV-2 specific was not confirmed. Contracting CD4+ clones turned up mainly in the CM and EM memory subsets, whereas EMRA was where CD8+ clones were enriched. Only a couple of mild cases were covered by the study, and larger cohorts that include severe cases with pre-infection samples were considered necessary. Balanced CD4/CD8 phenotypes were observed for clones contracting from day 15 to 85, whereas a bias towards CD4+ was observed for a second wave of clones expanding from day 15 to 37.

The listed sequencing device is Illumina NovaSeq 6000. cDNA libraries for TCRalpha and TCRbeta were prepared by 5'RACE using constant-segment primers, with sample barcodes and unique molecular identifiers added. Trizol reagent was used to extract RNA from every sample. Libraries were amplified in two PCR steps, with a second sample barcode and Illumina TruSeq adapters added in the second step. Sequencing of libraries was performed on an Illumina NovaSeq with 2 x 150 bp paired-end reads. On the authors' methods: Demultiplexing of reads and collapsing into UMI-guided consensus sequences were performed with migec v1.2.7. Using mixcr v2.1.11, UMI consensuses were aligned to TRA and TRB V and J templates and then assembled into clonotypes. A clonotype was counted as expanded or contracted only when both edgeR and NoisET called the clonotype significant, with the noise models trained on biological replicates. edgeR calls used a false discovery rate-adjusted p below 0.01 and a log2 fold-change threshold of 1. As an exploratory analysis of dynamics, PCA with hierarchical clustering was applied to max-normalized trajectories of the 1000 most abundant clonotypes. Each responding clone was given a CD4 or CD8 phenotype based on the CD4+ and CD8+ repertoires, which had been sequenced separately. TCRdb reworked the public reads: Q25 trimming with fastp, MiXCR clone assembly, productive beta chains retained. Duplicate CDR3 protein sequences are folded into a single record with the most common DNA and genes. The authors' filters were not applied to this entry. The sample includes hundreds of thousands of distinct CDR3 sequences, with about 20% observed a single time. The leading ten clones occupy more than 10% of the sample.

Ficoll-Paque density gradient centrifugation was the method used to isolate PBMCs. As to this clonotype: Its antigen specificity is not known. Qualities for individual bases were not recorded, and no much larger clone is one base off.

This receptor was taken from an adult woman who had mild COVID-19 (a few samples of this study predate the infection). The sample titles of this study are shuffled in the database, so cell type and time point are left out; the donor was told from shared clones. The receptor chain draws on TRBV5-1 and TRBJ2-7; 7 junctional bases match TRBD2. The sample was PBMCs or a T cell subset sorted from them (not recorded which). DNA sequence: TGCGCCAGCAGCTTGGATCTCGGGAGGATCTCCTACGAGCAGTACTTC. Protein translation: CASSLDLGRISYEQYF.